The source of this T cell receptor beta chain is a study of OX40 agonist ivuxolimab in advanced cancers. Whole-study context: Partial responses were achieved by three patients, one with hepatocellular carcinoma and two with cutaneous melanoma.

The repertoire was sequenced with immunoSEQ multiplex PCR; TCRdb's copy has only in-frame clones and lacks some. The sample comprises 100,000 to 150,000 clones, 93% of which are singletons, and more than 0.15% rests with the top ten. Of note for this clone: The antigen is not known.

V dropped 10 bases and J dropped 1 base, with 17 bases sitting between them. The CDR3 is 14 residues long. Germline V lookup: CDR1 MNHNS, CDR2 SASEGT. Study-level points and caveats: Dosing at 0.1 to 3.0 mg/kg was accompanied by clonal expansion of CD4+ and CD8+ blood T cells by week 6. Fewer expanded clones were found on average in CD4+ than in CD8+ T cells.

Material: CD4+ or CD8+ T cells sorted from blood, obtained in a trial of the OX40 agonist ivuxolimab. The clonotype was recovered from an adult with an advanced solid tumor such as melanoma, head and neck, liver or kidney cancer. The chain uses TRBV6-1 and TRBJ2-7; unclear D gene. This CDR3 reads CATQGLSGSYEQYF. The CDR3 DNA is TGTGCCACCCAAGGCCTTAGTGGGTCCTACGAGCAGTACTTC.